The 26 T cell receptor beta chains below were found in one sample sequenced in a study of patients and donors after allogeneic stem cell transplantation. Using its own MiXCR run on the RT-PCR reads, TCRdb lists one record per CDR3 protein. The data show about a million distinct CDR3 sequences, more than 15% seen once. The sample was blood, either unsorted or a sorted T cell fraction (not recorded which). The receptor source for this set is a human donor who was either an allogeneic HSCT recipient or a stem cell or donor lymphocyte infusion donor (not recorded which). It is not recorded whose cells these are; they may come from a transplant donor.

V and J are TRBV7-9 and TRBJ2-7; D remains unclear. V was clipped by 2 bases and J by 2 bases, with 7 bases between them. The CDR3 spans 13 residues. The germline gives CDR1 SEHNR, CDR2 FQNEAQ (reference sequence). The CDR3 here is CASSLTQPYEQYF. CDR3 nucleotide sequence: TGTGCCAGCAGCTTAACTCAACCCTACGAGCAGTACTTC. Together with reference TRBV7-9 and TRBJ2-7, the CDR3 gives the full variable domain: DTGVSQNPRHKITKRGQNVTFRCDPISEHNRLYWYRQTLGQGPEFLTYFQNEAQLEKSRLLSDRFSAERPKGSFSTLEIQRTEQGDSAMYLCASSLTQPYEQYFGPGTRLTVT.

J is TRBJ2-7 and V is TRBV4-1; D is uncertain. The V end lost 6 bases, the J end lost 0 bases, and 9 bases lay between the germline ends. Germline-derived CDR1 and CDR2 are MGHRA and YSYEKL. This CDR3 contains 13 residues. The DNA of the CDR3 is TGCGCCAGCAGGGCCGGGTTCTCCTACGAGCAGTACTTC. Its translation is CASRAGFSYEQYF.

This clonotype was seen more than once but under ten times. The chain carries TRBV3-1 and TRBJ2-2; 8 nucleotides align to TRBD1. CDR3 length: 17 residues. Germline V lookup: CDR1 LGHDT, CDR2 YNNKEL (reference sequence). V trimming: 2 bases; J trimming: 0 bases; junction bases outside the gene matches: 5. The CDR3 DNA reads as TGTGCCAGCAGCCAAATCAGGACAGGGACGAACACCGGGGAGCTGTTTTTT. Translating it yields CASSQIRTGTNTGELFF. The complete variable domain, with remaining parts taken from reference TRBV3-1 and TRBJ2-2, reads DTAVSQTPKYLVTQMGNDKSIKCEQNLGHDTMYWYKQDSKKFLKIMFSYNNKELIINETVPNRFSPKSPDKAHLNLHINSLELGDSAVYFCASSQIRTGTNTGELFFGEGSRLTVL.

This clonotype showed up just a few times. This chain connects TRBV7-9 to TRBJ2-3; D is unresolved. V was shortened by 2 bases and J by 2 bases, with 14 bases between the two germline ends. Germline assignment: CDR1 SEHNR and CDR2 FQNEAQ (reference sequence). The CDR3 sequence is 16 residues long. CDR3 DNA sequence: TGTGCCAGCAGCTTAAATGGAAATACCGCCACAGATACGCAGTATTTT. Protein product: CASSLNGNTATDTQYF.

The gene calls are TRBV20-1 and TRBJ1-3; D may be TRBD1 (5 bases). The germline gives CDR1 DFQATT, CDR2 SNEGSKA (reference sequence). The ends were cut back, 5 bases at V and 4 bases at J, with 21 bases in the middle. The CDR3 has 16 amino acids. The CDR3 DNA follows: TGCAGTGCTGGGGGTTTTGGGGGGAGAGGAGGAAACACCATATATTTT. It specifies CSAGGFGGRGGNTIYF.

This clonotype showed up just a few times. This CDR3 reads CASSPTGRTYNEQFF. In nucleotides, the CDR3 is TGTGCCAGCAGTCCCACAGGGCGGACCTACAATGAGCAGTTCTTC. The chain is built from TRBV27 and TRBJ2-1; maybe TRBD1 (6 bases). V lost 5 bases and J 2 bases, leaving 13 bases between the germline ends. From germline, CDR1 is MNHEY and CDR2 SMNVEV (reference sequence). The CDR3 contains 15 residues.

This clonotype was detected many times. This chain links TRBV20-1 with TRBJ2-5, with TRBD2 identical over 9 bases. Unmatched junction bases numbered 6, after V lost 5 bases and J lost 5 bases. The V gene's germline CDR1 is DFQATT and CDR2 SNEGSKA (reference sequence). This CDR3 region has 13 residues. The CDR3 nucleotides read TGCAGTGCTTGGGCTAGCGGGGATGAGACCCAGTACTTC. Translation: CSAWASGDETQYF.

This clonotype was seen repeatedly, ten times or more. The chain joins TRBV5-1 to TRBJ1-4; 10 bases line up with TRBD1. V was pared by 6 bases and J by 4 bases, with 12 bases of the junction left unmatched. The CDR3 runs 17 residues. Germline CDR1 SGHRS, CDR2 YFSETQ. CDR3 sequence (DNA): TGCGCCAGCACGAACTCCGGGACAGGGGCCCTTAATGAAAAACTGTTTTTT. Its translation: CASTNSGTGALNEKLFF.

V and J are TRBV27 and TRBJ1-1, with D possibly being TRBD1 (6 bases). Germline CDR1 reads MNHEY; CDR2 reads SMNVEV (reference sequence). V was clipped by 7 bases and J by 6 bases, with 24 bases between them. This CDR3 is built from 16 residues. CDR3 nucleotide sequence: TGTGCCAGCAAAGGGCAGGGGAGAACCCCGGACGCTGAAGCTTTCTTT. It specifies CASKGQGRTPDAEAFF.

This clonotype has just a few counts. This chain links TRBV27 with TRBJ2-5; 7 bases are a match to TRBD1. The V and J ends lost 6 bases and 4 bases, in that order; junction bases with no gene match: 11. Germline values: CDR1 MNHEY, CDR2 SMNVEV (reference sequence). The CDR3 has 15 amino acids. The CDR3 spells CASSPRQGIGETQYF. The CDR3 DNA reads TGTGCCAGCAGCCCCCGACAGGGAATAGGAGAGACCCAGTACTTC.

The chain uses TRBV5-6 and TRBJ1-5, with TRBD1 matching over 7 bases. CDR1 SGHDT and CDR2 YYEEEE come from the germline V gene. The CDR3 runs 15 residues. The J segment lost 4 bases and the V segment lost 3 bases, leaving 7 bases of the junction unmatched. The CDR3 bases are TGTGCCAGCAGCTCCAGCTTACAGGGGAATCAGCCCCAGCATTTT. Translated: CASSSSLQGNQPQHF.

V and J are TRBV2 and TRBJ2-7; 7 bases are a match to TRBD1. The V and J ends lost 7 bases and 6 bases, in that order; junction bases with no gene match: 15. CDR3 length equals 15 residues. Germline V gene lookup returns CDR1 SNHLY and CDR2 FYNNEI. CDR3 protein: CASIREGQTPREQYF. The CDR3 DNA follows: TGTGCCAGCATCCGAGAGGGACAGACCCCCCGCGAGCAGTACTTC.

The rearrangement joins TRBV15 to TRBJ1-2; D call uncertain. V lost 0 bases and J lost 1, with 3 bases in between. CDR1 is LNHNV, CDR2 YYDKDF, per germline (reference sequence). The CDR3 sequence is 13 residues long. The CDR3 nucleotides read TGTGCCACCAGCAGAGAAGTTAACTATGGCTACACCTTC. Amino acid sequence: CATSREVNYGYTF.

The chain employs TRBV5-1 and TRBJ2-3, with D unclear. Germline-derived CDR1 and CDR2 are SGHRS and YFSETQ. The CDR3 length is 15 residues. V lost 7 bases to trimming and J lost 3 bases, with 18 bases between them. The CDR3 region is CASQLGYSRTDTQYF. CDR3 nucleotide sequence: TGCGCCAGCCAGCTTGGATACAGCAGGACAGATACGCAGTATTTT.

This clonotype was found a few times. The CDR3 sequence: CASNFGTGLHYGYTF. The CDR3 bases are TGTGCCAGCAATTTTGGGACAGGGCTTCACTATGGCTACACCTTC. The chain carries TRBV6-1 and TRBJ1-2; 9 bases agree with TRBD1. Germline-derived CDR1 and CDR2 are MNHNS and SASEGT. CDR3 length: 15 amino acids. V gave up 7 bases and J gave up 3 bases; unmatched junction bases: 9.

This clonotype was observed a handful of times. The J gene is TRBJ2-5, the V gene TRBV5-1; TRBD2 agrees at 8 bases. CDR1 is SGHRS and CDR2 is YFSETQ in the germline V gene. The trim removed 7 bases at V and 4 bases at J, leaving 9 bases unmatched. This CDR3 spans 14 amino acids. The DNA of the CDR3 is TGCGCCAGCTCCCCGGGACTAGTTCCAGAGACCCAGTACTTC. Translation: CASSPGLVPETQYF. The complete variable domain, with remaining parts taken from reference TRBV5-1 and TRBJ2-5, reads KAGVTQTPRYLIKTRGQQVTLSCSPISGHRSVSWYQQTPGQGLQFLFEYFSETQRNKGNFPGRFSGRQFSNSRSEMNVSTLELGDSALYLCASSPGLVPETQYFGPGTRLLVL.

The rearrangement uses TRBV7-9 and TRBJ2-1, with unresolved D. The CDR3 has 13 amino acids. V was pared by 6 bases and J by 15 bases, with 21 bases between. Germline V lookup: CDR1 SEHNR, CDR2 FQNEAQ (reference sequence). The CDR3 DNA reads as TGTGCCAGCAGTTACCTAGTGGCCCCTTCGGGGTTCTTC. This encodes CASSYLVAPSGFF. The full variable domain, with the rest looked up from reference TRBV7-9 and TRBJ2-1, is DTGVSQNPRHKITKRGQNVTFRCDPISEHNRLYWYRQTLGQGPEFLTYFQNEAQLEKSRLLSDRFSAERPKGSFSTLEIQRTEQGDSAMYLCASSYLVAPSGFFGPGTRLTVL.

The rearrangement joins TRBV20-1 to TRBJ2-7, with 12 bases lining up with TRBD2. There are 14 residues in the CDR3. The germline gives CDR1 DFQATT, CDR2 SNEGSKA (reference sequence). The V and J ends lost 6 bases and 4 bases, in that order; junction bases with no gene match: 7. CDR3 region: CSAYPTSGGYEQYF. The CDR3 DNA is TGCAGTGCCTACCCGACTAGCGGGGGTTACGAGCAGTACTTC.

The table lists this clonotype with a few counts. The chain combines TRBV20-1 with TRBJ2-5; possibly TRBD2 for D (5 bases). Germline assignment: CDR1 DFQATT and CDR2 SNEGSKA (reference sequence). There are 11 residues in the CDR3. CDR3 in amino acids: CIPRGQETQYF. CDR3 bases: TGCATTCCCCGGGGCCAAGAGACCCAGTACTTC.

CDR3 in amino acids: CASSQDLKQGAGNTIYF. Written as DNA, the CDR3 is TGCGCCAGCAGCCAAGATCTTAAACAGGGGGCAGGAAACACCATATATTTT. The chain has TRBV4-3 and TRBJ1-3; TRBD1 agrees at 9 bases. V shed 0 bases and J 4 bases; nucleotides not matched to a gene: 7. Germline values: CDR1 LGHNA, CDR2 YSLEER. The CDR3 runs to 17 residues.

This clonotype has more than one count but fewer than ten. The chain combines TRBV15 with TRBJ2-3; no clear D. This CDR3 region has 14 residues. The germline gives CDR1 LNHNV, CDR2 YYDKDF (reference sequence). Trimming shortened V by 0 bases and J by 4 bases, and 8 bases separated the two germline ends. The CDR3 DNA reads as TGTGCCACCAGCAGAGATCAATTTTCAGATACGCAGTATTTT. Translating gives CATSRDQFSDTQYF. Together with reference TRBV15 and TRBJ2-3, the CDR3 gives the full variable domain: DAMVIQNPRYQVTQFGKPVTLSCSQTLNHNVMYWYQQKSSQAPKLLFHYYDKDFNNEADTPDNFQSRRPNTSFCFLDIRSPGLGDTAMYLCATSRDQFSDTQYFGPGTRLTVL.

This clonotype was observed many times. The chain combines TRBV20-1 with TRBJ2-3; D is unclear. The V and J ends lost 0 bases and 4 bases respectively, with 5 bases between them. Germline CDR1 reads DFQATT; CDR2 reads SNEGSKA (reference sequence). CDR3 length equals 12 residues. The CDR3 spells CSAREIPDTQYF. CDR3 DNA: TGCAGTGCTAGAGAGATTCCAGATACGCAGTATTTT.

This clonotype was seen ten or more times. This chain links TRBV12-3 or TRBV12-4 with TRBJ1-3; a weak D match, TRBD1 (5 bases). V was clipped by 3 bases and J by 9 bases, with 6 bases between them. The CDR3 has 11 amino acids. CDR3 in DNA: TGTGCCAGCAGTTTCGGGGGCACCATATATTTT. It translates to CASSFGGTIYF.

This clonotype was seen a few times. The chain recombines TRBV28 with TRBJ2-3, with D maybe TRBD2 (5 bases). The CDR3 extends over 15 amino acids. V was cut by 5 bases and J by 2 bases, with 14 bases left in between. Germline V gene sequence: CDR1 MDHEN, CDR2 SYDVKM. The CDR3 is CASSAMEDNTDTQYF. CDR3 DNA sequence: TGTGCCAGCAGTGCGATGGAGGATAACACAGATACGCAGTATTTT.

In DNA, the CDR3 is TGTGCCAGCAGCCCGGACGGGGCCTGGGGCTACACCTTC. It specifies CASSPDGAWGYTF. J is TRBJ1-2 and V is TRBV14, with D maybe TRBD1 (5 bases). CDR3 length: 13 amino acids. CDR1 SGHDN and CDR2 FVKESK come from the germline V gene. Deletions cut 4 bases from V and 8 bases from J, with 14 bases between. Full variable domain (outside the CDR3, taken from reference TRBV14 and TRBJ1-2): EAGVTQFPSHSVIEKGQTVTLRCDPISGHDNLYWYRRVMGKEIKFLLHFVKESKQDESGMPNNRFLAERTGGTYSTLKVQPAELEDSGVYFCASSPDGAWGYTFGSGTRLTVV.

This clonotype was seen more than once but under ten times. V gene TRBV7-9 combines with J gene TRBJ1-1, with TRBD1 as a possible D gene (5 bases). Looked up from germline, CDR1 is SEHNR and CDR2 is FQNEAQ (reference sequence). This CDR3 contains 15 residues. The V and J ends lost 5 bases and 0 bases respectively, with 13 bases between them. The CDR3 bases are TGTGCCAGCAGCGCCCCGGAGGGGATGAACACTGAAGCTTTCTTT. Its protein product is CASSAPEGMNTEAFF.